The 17 T cell receptor beta chains below all came from one sample that was sequenced in a study of blood T cell repertoires in COVID-19. Sequencing used immunoSEQ multiplex PCR; TCRdb keeps in-frame clones, though not all of them. This table has fewer than 75,000 clones, around nine tenths appearing once. Material for sequencing was peripheral blood. These receptors were taken from a man aged 65 to 79 with acute or convalescent COVID-19.

This clone showed up just once. The rearrangement links TRBV5-4 to TRBJ2-7; 11 bases line up with TRBD2. This CDR3 is 15 amino acids long. The germline gives CDR1 SGHNT, CDR2 YYREEE (reference sequence). The ends lost 1 base at V and 3 bases at J; junction bases unmatched: 3. CDR3 nucleotide sequence: TGTGCCAGCAGCTTGATAGCGGGGGGGGACTACGAGCAGTACTTC. Translated, it gives CASSLIAGGDYEQYF.

By share, this clone ranks as medium-sized. V is TRBV3-1 (or the pseudogene TRBV3-2) and J is TRBJ1-2; 11 bases map to TRBD1. V dropped 3 bases and J dropped 4; count of bases not matched to a gene: 10. Germline V CDR1 and CDR2: LGHDT, YNNKEL (reference sequence). CDR3 length equals 17 residues. In DNA form, the CDR3 reads TGTGCCAGCAGCCATGGGACAGGGGGGGCGGATCCCTATGGCTACACCTTC. Amino acids: CASSHGTGGADPYGYTF.

The chain recombines TRBV6-5 with TRBJ2-3, with TRBD1 matching 10 bases. Germline lookup yields CDR1 MNHEY and CDR2 SVGAGI. The length of the CDR3 is 15 residues. V trimming: 6 bases; J trimming: 2 bases; junction bases outside the gene matches: 5. The CDR3 loop reads CASSLTGGPTDTQYF. CDR3 DNA: TGTGCCAGCAGCCTGACAGGGGGCCCCACAGATACGCAGTATTTT.

This clone was counted a single time. The chain links TRBV6-5 to TRBJ2-5; 9 positions agree with TRBD1. V lost 6 bases and J lost 5; bases outside the gene matches: 10. This CDR3 contains 15 residues. CDR1 is MNHEY, CDR2 SVGAGI, per germline. This CDR3 reads CASRTLPGQGETQYF. The CDR3 DNA reads TGTGCCAGCAGAACCCTGCCAGGACAGGGGGAGACCCAGTACTTC.

The chain employs TRBV7-9 and TRBJ1-3; 7 bases are shared with TRBD1. This CDR3 comprises 16 residues. V lost 6 bases and J lost 0; bases outside the gene matches: 8. Per the germline V gene, CDR1 is SEHNR and CDR2 is FQNEAQ (reference sequence). The CDR3 DNA is TGTGCCAGCAGATACCAGGGACAGATCTCTGGAAACACCATATATTTT. Encoded protein: CASRYQGQISGNTIYF.

This chain joins TRBV7-3 and TRBJ1-1; D is possibly TRBD1 (5 bases). The germline V gene encodes CDR1 SGHTA and CDR2 FQGTGA. V dropped 6 bases and J dropped 5 bases, with 13 bases sitting between them. The CDR3 runs 13 residues. The CDR3 sequence is CASRLTRATEAFF. The CDR3 bases are TGTGCCAGCAGGCTGACCAGGGCGACTGAAGCTTTCTTT.

This sequence joins TRBV7-6 and TRBJ2-7; 7 positions match TRBD2. The trim removed 4 bases at V and 0 bases at J, leaving 9 bases unmatched. CDR3 length: 16 residues. Germline CDR1 is SGHVS and CDR2 is FNYEAQ. CDR3 residues: CASSSRGFTSSYEQYF. The DNA of the CDR3 is TGTGCCAGCAGCTCGCGGGGGTTTACGAGCTCCTACGAGCAGTACTTC.

This chain uses TRBV6-2 or TRBV6-3 with TRBJ1-1; D call uncertain. CDR1 is MNHEY and CDR2 is SVGEGT in the germline V gene. This CDR3 comprises 11 residues. With 6 bases removed from V and 10 bases from J, the gap between germline ends came to 12 bases. The CDR3 is CASSPRVGAFF. The CDR3 DNA reads as TGTGCCAGCAGCCCCCGGGTGGGAGCTTTCTTT.

J is TRBJ1-2 and V is TRBV4-3; 8 bases line up with TRBD1. The CDR3 has 15 residues. Germline V gene data show CDR1 as LGHNA and CDR2 as YSLEER. V gave up 3 bases and J gave up 0 bases; unmatched junction bases: 3. The CDR3: CASSQPGQANYGYTF. CDR3 DNA sequence: TGCGCCAGCAGCCAGCCGGGACAGGCTAACTATGGCTACACCTTC.

The chain recombines TRBV6-5 with TRBJ1-6; D is unresolved. The length of the CDR3 is 16 residues. The V end was cut by 3 bases, the J end by 4 bases, with 13 bases between. Per germline, CDR1 MNHEY and CDR2 SVGAGI. CDR3: CASSYSTGVYNSPLHF. CDR3 sequence (DNA): TGTGCCAGCAGTTATTCGACGGGAGTTTATAATTCACCCCTCCACTTT.

The chain combines TRBV6-2 or TRBV6-3 with TRBJ1-2, with 8 nucleotides matching TRBD1. J gave up 4 bases and V 6 bases, and 7 bases lay outside the gene matches. In germline, CDR1 is MNHEY, CDR2 SVGEGT. The CDR3 has 14 residues. The CDR3 DNA reads as TGTGCCAGCAGCTATCGGACAGGGCCCTATGGCTACACCTTC. As protein: CASSYRTGPYGYTF.

This sequence joins TRBV7-6 and TRBJ2-3; D perhaps matches TRBD2 (7 bases). V was cut by 1 base and J by 2 bases, with 10 bases left in between. This CDR3 comprises 15 residues. Germline loops: CDR1 SGHVS, CDR2 FNYEAQ. The CDR3 is CASSLGAGATDTQYF. The CDR3 DNA sequence: TGTGCCAGCAGCTTAGGGGCGGGGGCCACAGATACGCAGTATTTT.

V gene TRBV11-2 combines with J gene TRBJ2-7; D possibly corresponds to TRBD2 (7 bases). Germline-derived CDR1 and CDR2 are SGHAT and FQNNGV. This CDR3 is built from 14 residues. Trimming stripped 1 base from V and 6 bases from J, with 13 bases between. The CDR3 bases are TGTGCCAGCAGCTTAGGAGGGGGACTATCCGAGCAGTACTTC. It codes for CASSLGGGLSEQYF.

In this sample, this clone turned up a few times. Other DNA sequences in the sample encode the same CDR3. This chain links TRBV4-3 with TRBJ1-1; TRBD1 is a possible D gene (5 bases). The CDR3 runs 15 residues. V gave up 0 bases and J gave up 0 bases, with 8 bases separating them. Looked up from germline, CDR1 is LGHNA and CDR2 is YSLEER. The CDR3 reads CASSQDPGVNTEAFF. The CDR3 bases are TGCGCCAGCAGCCAAGATCCGGGGGTGAACACTGAAGCTTTCTTT.

The chain recombines TRBV19 with TRBJ1-4, with 7 nucleotides matching TRBD1. CDR3 size: 13 residues. Germline V lookup: CDR1 LNHDA, CDR2 SQIVND (reference sequence). Unmatched junction bases numbered 8, after V lost 5 bases and J lost 11 bases. This chain's CDR3 is CASSPGQELKLFF. CDR3 in DNA: TGTGCCAGTAGTCCCGGACAGGAGTTGAAACTGTTTTTT.

This clone appeared once. The chain couples TRBV2 to TRBJ2-7; weak D call: TRBD1 (6 bases). The germline gives CDR1 SNHLY, CDR2 FYNNEI. Trimming took off 5 bases at V and 7 bases at J, with 24 bases between the two ends. The CDR3 consists of 16 residues. The CDR3, as DNA: TGTGCCAGCAGTAAAACGACAGGACCGGGAACTCGGGAGCAGTACTTC. It is translated as CASSKTTGPGTREQYF.

The chain employs TRBV4-2 and TRBJ2-1; D ambiguous. The CDR3 extends over 16 amino acids. V was cut by 0 bases and J by 0 bases, with 9 bases left in between. Germline loops: CDR1 LGHNA, CDR2 YNFKEQ. CDR3 DNA sequence: TGTGCCAGCAGCCAAGAGAATAGCTACTCCTACAATGAGCAGTTCTTC. Protein: CASSQENSYSYNEQFF.